The text below deals with one TCR beta chain. Its antigen is still unknown. The sample comes from a study of vaccination and CD4 T cells after COVID-19. Background on the study: In the control cultures, a CEFX pool, an HIV-1 Nef pool, or no peptide was supplied.

At the Johns Hopkins FTIC core, DNA taken from cultured CD4+ T cells was sequenced by way of the Oncomine TCR Beta short-read assay. CD4+ T cells were cultured, and genomic DNA was extracted from them. Each CDR3 protein gets one entry after TCRdb re-called the PCR reads with MiXCR. The sample holds about 20,000 distinct CDR3 sequences, around 50% seen once. Stated treatment: roughly 10-day PBMC culture with coronavirus spike peptide pools or control peptides (ViraFEST assay). This clonotype was sampled from a human donor who had recovered from COVID-19. The sample was CD4+ T cells from blood, cultured in vitro.

The CDR3 region is CSASPGTGLPNEKLFF. The CDR3 region has the DNA TGCAGTGCTAGTCCCGGGACAGGGTTGCCTAATGAAAAACTGTTTTTT. V and J are TRBV20-1 and TRBJ1-4; 9 bases fit TRBD1. With 3 bases clipped from V and 3 bases from J, the junction kept 8 bases outside the gene matches. CDR3 size: 16 residues. Germline V lookup: CDR1 DFQATT, CDR2 SNEGSKA (reference sequence).